One and the same sample provided the 26 T cell receptor beta chains below, sequenced in a study of T cell responses to AZD1222 COVID-19 vaccine. Profiling relied on immunoSEQ multiplex PCR, and the TCRdb table lists in-frame clones only, not all of them. The sample lists under 200,000 clones, more than 75% seen once, with more than 25% in the top ten. Sequenced here: peripheral blood, sampled 28 days after the second AZD1222 dose. The receptors were sampled from an adult who received the AZD1222 COVID-19 vaccine.

The chain links TRBV20-1 to TRBJ1-6; no firm D call. The CDR3 extends over 11 amino acids. V was pared by 3 bases and J by 8 bases, with 5 bases between. Germline loops: CDR1 DFQATT, CDR2 SNEGSKA (reference sequence). CDR3 residues: CSASQDSPLHF. The CDR3 nucleotides read TGCAGTGCTAGTCAAGATTCACCCCTCCACTTT.

This chain joins TRBV28 and TRBJ1-2; TRBD1 is a possible D gene (6 bases). Per the germline V gene, CDR1 is MDHEN and CDR2 is SYDVKM. Trimming pared 7 bases from V and 8 bases from J, leaving 23 bases between. The CDR3 has 15 amino acids. CDR3 nucleotides: TGTGCCAGCACCCCCCCAACAGGGCGGATGCGCGGCTACACCTTC. This translates into CASTPPTGRMRGYTF.

The V call is TRBV6-2 or TRBV6-3, the J call TRBJ2-1; D may match TRBD1 or TRBD2 (6 bases each). This CDR3 has 12 residues. Germline V gene lookup returns CDR1 MNHEY and CDR2 SVGEGT. V was trimmed by 5 bases and J by 14 bases, leaving 16 bases between them. CDR3 residues: CASSPSGGPEFF. DNA for the CDR3: TGTGCCAGCAGTCCCTCCGGGGGCCCTGAGTTCTTC.

V and J are TRBV24-1 and TRBJ2-1, with 12 nucleotides matching TRBD2. The V segment lost 2 bases and the J segment 7 bases; nucleotides outside the gene matches: 2. The CDR3 is 15 amino acids. CDR1 is KGHDR and CDR2 is SFDVKD in the germline V gene. This CDR3 is CATSDWTSGKNEQFF. The CDR3 bases are TGTGCCACCAGTGATTGGACTAGCGGGAAAAATGAGCAGTTCTTC.

The chain is built from TRBV28 and TRBJ1-1, with D uncertain. This CDR3 has 12 amino acids. Germline CDR1 is MDHEN and CDR2 is SYDVKM. Trimming took off 7 bases at V and 5 bases at J, with 11 bases between the two ends. CDR3 loop: CASTSSRTEAFF. CDR3 nucleotide sequence: TGTGCCAGCACCTCAAGCCGGACTGAAGCTTTCTTT.

The genes are TRBV6-5 and TRBJ1-5; D gene ambiguous. There are 15 residues in the CDR3. The V end lost 6 bases, the J end lost 4 bases, and 16 bases lay between the germline ends. Germline CDR1 reads MNHEY; CDR2 reads SVGAGI. CDR3 nucleotide sequence: TGTGCCAGCAGACGTAGGGAGAGTGGTAATCAGCCCCAGCATTTT. Residues: CASRRRESGNQPQHF.

V gene TRBV7-9 combines with J gene TRBJ2-5, with 8 bases that match TRBD2. CDR3 length equals 15 residues. V was clipped by 2 bases and J by 5 bases; unmatched bases: 7. Germline lookup yields CDR1 SEHNR and CDR2 FQNEAQ (reference sequence). The CDR3 nucleotides are TGTGCCAGCAGCTTATCCCGGACGGGAGGGGAGACCCAGTACTTC. This encodes CASSLSRTGGETQYF.

The chain employs TRBV5-1 and TRBJ2-7; D is uncertain. Trimming removed 4 bases at V and 2 bases at J, with 7 bases between. The length of the CDR3 is 12 residues. Germline CDR1 SGHRS, CDR2 YFSETQ. This CDR3 reads CASSRTAYEQYF. CDR3 in DNA: TGCGCCAGCAGCCGGACGGCCTACGAGCAGTACTTC.

This chain joins TRBV3-1 (or the pseudogene TRBV3-2) and TRBJ2-5; TRBD2 agrees at 11 bases. Trimming cost V 2 bases and J 5 bases; bases outside gene matches: 4. Germline V gene data show CDR1 as LGHDT and CDR2 as YNNKEL (reference sequence). The CDR3 is made up of 15 amino acids. The CDR3 DNA follows: TGTGCCAGCAGCCAAAAACTAGCGGGAGCGGAGACCCAGTACTTC. Translated, it gives CASSQKLAGAETQYF.

The chain couples TRBV7-9 to TRBJ2-7; possibly TRBD2 for D (6 bases). The V end was cut by 5 bases, the J end by 7 bases, with 21 bases between. Germline CDR1 SEHNR, CDR2 FQNEAQ (reference sequence). The length of the CDR3 is 15 residues. CDR3 nucleotides: TGTGCCAGCAGCATATCAGTCTCCGGGGGTAATGAGCAGTACTTC. Protein product: CASSISVSGGNEQYF.

The CDR3, as DNA: TGCGCCAGCAGCCAAGGGACGGGGCCCAACAATGAGCAGTTCTTC. This sequence encodes CASSQGTGPNNEQFF. This chain uses TRBV4-1 with TRBJ2-1; D tentatively reads TRBD1 or TRBD2 (5 bases each). This CDR3 spans 15 amino acids. V was cut by 1 base and J by 5 bases, with 12 bases left in between. Germline lookup yields CDR1 MGHRA and CDR2 YSYEKL.

The J gene is TRBJ2-1, the V gene TRBV14; D perhaps matches TRBD2 (5 bases). Germline CDR1 reads SGHDN; CDR2 reads FVKESK. The CDR3 consists of 16 residues. With 4 bases removed from V and 7 bases from J, the gap between germline ends came to 20 bases. CDR3 sequence (DNA): TGTGCCAGCAGCCGAAAGGGTCGCGGAGGCTGGAATGAGCAGTTCTTC. Translated, it gives CASSRKGRGGWNEQFF.

This rearrangement joins TRBV7-3 to TRBJ2-2; TRBD2 is a possible D gene (6 bases). The CDR3 length is 17 residues. Looked up from germline, CDR1 is SGHTA and CDR2 is FQGTGA. V lost 5 bases and J lost 6, with 22 bases in between. Here the CDR3 reads CASSPLDQGLASGELFF. In DNA, the CDR3 is TGTGCCAGCAGCCCTCTCGACCAGGGACTCGCCTCCGGGGAGCTGTTTTTT.

This chain joins TRBV19 and TRBJ1-5, with 7 bases lining up with TRBD1. This CDR3 region has 18 residues. CDR1 is LNHDA, CDR2 SQIVND, per germline (reference sequence). V shed 0 bases and J 2 bases; nucleotides not matched to a gene: 10. The CDR3 DNA is TGTGCCAGTAGTATAGATCGCGGCAGGGGGTACGGCAATCAGCCCCAGCATTTT. Its protein product is CASSIDRGRGYGNQPQHF.

This chain links TRBV7-3 with TRBJ2-3; D gene ambiguous. Germline V gene lookup returns CDR1 SGHTA and CDR2 FQGTGA. V lost 1 base to trimming and J lost 2 bases, with 10 bases between them. This CDR3 region has 15 residues. The CDR3 DNA reads as TGTGCCAGCAGCTTAATGTCCGGTGCCACAGATACGCAGTATTTT. The encoded protein is CASSLMSGATDTQYF.

The CDR3 DNA follows: TGTGCCAGCAGTTATCCCAGTATCCGCGAGCAGTACTTC. Amino acid sequence: CASSYPSIREQYF. V is TRBV28 and J is TRBJ2-7; D gene uncertain. Germline lookup yields CDR1 MDHEN and CDR2 SYDVKM. Between the trimmed V and J ends, which lost 4 bases and 6 bases, there was a span of 13 bases. This CDR3 is 13 amino acids long.

V usage is TRBV5-6 and J usage is TRBJ2-1, with D unresolved. The CDR3 contains 11 residues. V was pared by 5 bases and J by 7 bases, with 7 bases between. Germline V gives CDR1 SGHDT, CDR2 YYEEEE. DNA for the CDR3: TGTGCCAGCAGGTTTGAAAATGAGCAGTTCTTC. This translates into CASRFENEQFF.

This chain links TRBV28 with TRBJ1-6; D perhaps matches TRBD1 (6 bases). This CDR3 contains 14 residues. Per germline, CDR1 MDHEN and CDR2 SYDVKM. V dropped 6 bases and J dropped 7 bases, with 13 bases sitting between them. CDR3 region: CASSRRGPNSPLHF. Written as DNA, the CDR3 is TGTGCCAGCAGCCGCAGGGGACCCAATTCACCCCTCCACTTT.

CDR3 amino acids: CASSSRTGGEGYTF. CDR3 bases: TGTGCCAGCAGCTCTCGGACAGGGGGAGAGGGCTACACCTTC. V usage is TRBV7-2 and J usage is TRBJ1-2, with 10 bases aligning to TRBD1. V lost 4 bases to trimming and J lost 8 bases; unmatched junction nucleotides: 7. CDR1 and CDR2 from the germline V gene are SGHTA and FQGNSA. This CDR3 spans 14 amino acids.

The rearrangement joins TRBV6-4 to TRBJ1-1, with D hard to call. Trimming left V 7 bases short and J 1 base short, with 13 bases between. This CDR3 region has 14 residues. CDR1 is MRHNA, CDR2 SNTAGT, per germline. CDR3 bases: TGTGCCAGCAAATCAAGCACAGCGAACACTGAAGCTTTCTTT. Its protein is CASKSSTANTEAFF.

The chain carries TRBV18 and TRBJ2-1; 9 bases are a match to TRBD2. CDR1 and CDR2 (germline): KGHSH, LQKENI. This CDR3 has 15 amino acids. The V segment lost 5 bases and the J segment 8 bases; nucleotides outside the gene matches: 10. CDR3 DNA sequence: TGTGCCAGCTCATTATCCGGGACTAGCCAGGATGAGCAGTTCTTC. Its translation is CASSLSGTSQDEQFF.

In this sample, this clone turned up once. V is TRBV6-5 and J is TRBJ2-1; 9 bases are shared with TRBD1. This CDR3 spans 16 amino acids. Germline CDR1 and CDR2: MNHEY and SVGAGI. J lost 3 bases, V lost 4 bases, and 7 bases had no gene match. The CDR3 loop reads CASSFQGTGIYNEQFF. DNA for the CDR3: TGTGCCAGCAGTTTTCAAGGGACAGGGATCTACAATGAGCAGTTCTTC.

The rearrangement uses TRBV7-6 and TRBJ2-7; no clear D. Germline loops: CDR1 SGHVS, CDR2 FNYEAQ. The CDR3 consists of 13 residues. With 1 base removed from V and 7 bases from J, the gap between germline ends came to 11 bases. DNA of the CDR3: TGTGCCAGCAGCTTAGATCCGATCGGGGAGCAGTACTTC. This translates into CASSLDPIGEQYF.

This clone was observed once. The genes are TRBV21-1 and TRBJ2-5. TRBV21-1 is given as a pseudogene. The length of the CDR3 is 15 residues. The chain's CDR3 is CASKPPLSSQETQYF. In nucleotides, the CDR3 is TGTGCCAGTAAACCGCCCCTCAGTAGCCAAGAGACCCAGTACTTC.

The rearrangement uses TRBV24-1 and TRBJ2-2; 8 bases line up with TRBD1. The J segment lost 11 bases and the V segment lost 1 base, leaving 5 bases of the junction unmatched. CDR3 length equals 14 residues. Germline lookup yields CDR1 KGHDR and CDR2 SFDVKD. The CDR3, as DNA: TGTGCCACCAGTGATTTAACAGGGGGGACTGAGCTGTTTTTT. It specifies CATSDLTGGTELFF.

The chain joins TRBV13 to TRBJ2-7, with 13 positions matching TRBD2. The CDR3 sequence is 18 residues long. Germline CDR1 is PRHDT and CDR2 is FYEKMQ (reference sequence). V lost 5 bases and J lost 1; bases outside the gene matches: 11. CDR3 nucleotide sequence: TGTGCCAGCAGCCCAACCCCTGGGACTAGCGGGGTTTCCTACGAGCAGTACTTC. Translated, it gives CASSPTPGTSGVSYEQYF.